These T cell receptor beta chains were read from a single sample in a study of naive and memory T cell subsets. TCRdb itself ran the UMI-ligation and nested PCR reads through MiXCR, one entry per CDR3 protein. This table has about 85,000 distinct CDR3 sequences, about an eighth appearing once. The specimen was central memory CD4+ T cells from blood. All receptors come from a human donor in good health. Each CDR3 is given with its conserved first and last residue. The D gene is left open where the match is weak. Clone size is shown for a subset of rows, as once, few, many or a class of expanded clone.

>.|TRBJ2-3|TRBV6-2/TRBV6-3|many
TGTGCCTGCCGAACGTCGCCAGATACGCAGTATTTT
CACRTSPDTQYF
>.|TRBJ1-2|TRBV12-3/TRBV12-4|.
TGTGCCAGCAGCCCCATCACAGGGAGTGGCTACACCTTC
CASSPITGSGYTF
>.|TRBJ2-2|TRBV11-2|few
TGTGCCAGCAGCGAGGGGGGCTTAGGCCGGTTGACCGGGGAGCTGTTTTTT
CASSEGGLGRLTGELFF
>.|TRBJ1-1|TRBV30|few
TGTGCCTGGAGTGAGGGGAAGCTGAACACTGAAGCTTTCTTT
CAWSEGKLNTEAFF
>.|TRBJ2-3|TRBV5-5|many
TGTGCCAGCAGCTTGGTCGCAGATACGCAGTATTTT
CASSLVADTQYF
>.|TRBJ1-5|TRBV29-1|few
TGCAGCGGTGGACAGAAAAATCAGCCCCAGCATTTT
CSGGQKNQPQHF
>.|TRBJ2-3|TRBV7-3|.
TGTGCCAACAGCTTAACTTACCACACAGATACGCAGTATTTT
CANSLTYHTDTQYF
>TRBD2|TRBJ2-1|TRBV6-5|.
TGTGCCAGCAGTTACTCGAGCGGGAGCTCCTACAATGAGCAGTTCTTC
CASSYSSGSSYNEQFF
>.|TRBJ2-3|TRBV7-2|many
TGTGCCAGCAGATCGACGGCTCTTGGGCAGTATTTT
CASRSTALGQYF
>.|TRBJ2-2|TRBV10-3|few
TGTGCCATCAGCCGGGAGACCGGGGAGCTGTTTTTT
CAISRETGELFF
>TRBD1|TRBJ1-2|TRBV20-1|few
TGCAGTAGCGGCGGAGACAGGGGGTTGAACTATGGCTACACCTTC
CSSGGDRGLNYGYTF
>.|TRBJ1-5|TRBV7-2|few
TGTGCCAGCAGCTTATATAATCAGCCCCAGCATTTT
CASSLYNQPQHF
>.|TRBJ1-3|TRBV3-1|many
TGTGCCAGCAGCCTCCAGCTATCGAGCTCTGGAAACACCATATATTTT
CASSLQLSSSGNTIYF
>.|TRBJ1-1|TRBV28|.
TGTGCCAGCAGTACCGCCGGGCAGGGTCAGGCTGAAGCTTTCTTT
CASSTAGQGQAEAFF
>TRBD1|TRBJ1-2|TRBV20-1|.
TGCAGTGCTAGAGCTACAGGGGGCTATGGCTACACCTTC
CSARATGGYGYTF
>.|TRBJ2-1|TRBV5-1|few
TGCGCCAGCAGCTTGGCCCGGCTAGCGCTTAACAATGAGCAGTTCTTC
CASSLARLALNNEQFF
>.|TRBJ2-1|TRBV3-1|.
TGTGCCAGCAGCCAAGATCATTACCTCAATGAGCAGTTCTTC
CASSQDHYLNEQFF
>TRBD2|TRBJ2-2|TRBV5-1|few
TGCGCCAGCAGCAAGACTAGCGGGAGGTTGACCACCGGGGAGCTGTTTTTT
CASSKTSGRLTTGELFF
>TRBD2|TRBJ2-1|TRBV7-8|few
TGTGCCAGCAGCTTAGGACTAGCGGACTACAATGAGCAGTTCTTC
CASSLGLADYNEQFF
>TRBD2|TRBJ2-7|TRBV3-1|.
TGTGCCAGCAGCCAAGATTGGGTAGCGGGAGAGCAGTACTTC
CASSQDWVAGEQYF
>.|TRBJ2-3|TRBV2|many
TGTGCCAGCATAGGAACAGGGTTAGACACAGATACGCAGTATTTT
CASIGTGLDTDTQYF
>TRBD2|TRBJ2-3|TRBV20-1|many
TGCAGTGCCTCTCAACGGACTAGCGGGGCCGATACGCAGTATTTT
CSASQRTSGADTQYF
>.|TRBJ2-7|TRBV7-2|many
TGTGCCAGCAGCCGAGACAGATCTATCTACGAGCAGTACTTC
CASSRDRSIYEQYF
>TRBD2|TRBJ2-5|TRBV5-1|.
TGCGCCAGCAGCTTGACCAGCGGGAGGGCCGGGGAGACCCAGTACTTC
CASSLTSGRAGETQYF
>TRBD2|TRBJ2-1|TRBV7-9|many
TGTGCCAGCAGCCGAAGCGGGAGCCCCTACAATGAGCAGTTCTTC
CASSRSGSPYNEQFF
>.|TRBJ2-2|TRBV25-1|.
TGTGCCAGCAGTGGCAGAACGGCTGGGGAGCTGTTTTTT
CASSGRTAGELFF
>TRBD2|TRBJ2-5|TRBV6-6|.
TGTGCCAGCAGTCGACTAGCGGGAGGGGGCGGGACCCAGTACTTC
CASSRLAGGGGTQYF
>.|TRBJ2-5|TRBV29-1|few
TGCAGCGTTAAGAAGGGCGGAGAGACCCAGTACTTC
CSVKKGGETQYF
>.|TRBJ2-4|TRBV3-1|few
TGTGCCAGCAGCCCGTCGTGGGGGATTCAGTACTTC
CASSPSWGIQYF
>TRBD2|TRBJ2-7|TRBV6-1|few
TGTGCCAGCAGTGCGATTAGCGGGAAGTACGAGCAGTACTTC
CASSAISGKYEQYF
>TRBD2|TRBJ2-7|TRBV2|.
TGTGCCAGCAGTAAGGGACTAGCACCATCCTACGAGCAGTACTTC
CASSKGLAPSYEQYF
>.|TRBJ1-6|TRBV28|many
TGTGCCAGCACAGGGGATTGGAATTCACCCCTCCACTTT
CASTGDWNSPLHF
>.|TRBJ1-4|TRBV25-1|.
TGTGCCAGCAGTGCATCACAGAGACGGGGTGAAAAACTGTTTTTT
CASSASQRRGEKLFF
>TRBD1|TRBJ2-2|TRBV10-3|.
TGTGCCGTCGTGAGCGGGTCAGGGGGCATCACCGGGGAGCTGTTTTTT
CAVVSGSGGITGELFF
>.|TRBJ1-6|TRBV10-1|many
TGCGCCAGCAGGAGAGGCGGGAATTCACCCCTCCACTTT
CASRRGGNSPLHF
>.|TRBJ2-1|TRBV6-2/TRBV6-3|few
TGTGCCAGCAACGAACCGACAGCCTACAATGAGCAGTTCTTC
CASNEPTAYNEQFF
>TRBD2|TRBJ2-1|TRBV7-6|.
TGTGCCAGCAGCTTAACTAGCGGGAGTGATGAGCAGTTCTTC
CASSLTSGSDEQFF
>.|TRBJ2-1|TRBV11-2|few
TGTGCCAGCAGCTTAGAAGCCGGAATGGCCAATGAGCAGTTCTTC
CASSLEAGMANEQFF
>TRBD2|TRBJ2-3|TRBV6-1|few
TGTGCCAGCACCGAAGACCTAGCGGGAGACGGCACAGATACGCAGTATTTT
CASTEDLAGDGTDTQYF
>.|TRBJ1-2|TRBV4-2|.
TGTGCCAGCAGCCTCTGGACAGATTCAAACTATGGCTACACCTTC
CASSLWTDSNYGYTF
>.|TRBJ2-3|TRBV5-6|few
TGTGCCAGCAGCTTGGCTAGGACGATCGCAGATACGCAGTATTTT
CASSLARTIADTQYF
>.|TRBJ2-6|TRBV7-8|many
TGTGCCAGCAGCTTAGGTCACAGCTCTGGGGCCAACGTCCTGACTTTC
CASSLGHSSGANVLTF
>.|TRBJ2-5|TRBV5-1|few
TGCGCCAGCACCCGGAGGGATTATGACCTGGAGACCCAGTACTTC
CASTRRDYDLETQYF
>TRBD2|TRBJ2-7|TRBV7-8|.
TGTGCCAGCAGCTTTGAGGGGGGAGAGCTAGCGGGGCCCTACGAGCAGTACTTC
CASSFEGGELAGPYEQYF
>.|TRBJ1-5|TRBV12-3/TRBV12-4|.
TGTGCCAGCAGTCATAGCAATCAGCCCCAGCATTTT
CASSHSNQPQHF
>TRBD2|TRBJ2-3|TRBV4-1|.
TGCGCCAGCAGCCGCATAGCGGGAGAAACAGATACGCAGTATTTT
CASSRIAGETDTQYF
>TRBD2|TRBJ2-3|TRBV10-3|few
TGTGCCATCAGTGAGTCCCCCCGACTAGCGGGAGGAATCACAGATACGCAGTATTTT
CAISESPRLAGGITDTQYF
>.|TRBJ2-1|TRBV29-1|few
TGCAGCGTTTCGGCAGTGACCTACAATGAGCAGTTCTTC
CSVSAVTYNEQFF
>TRBD2|TRBJ2-2|TRBV18|.
TGTGCCAGCTCACCGCAGACTAGCGGGAGTTACACCGGGGAGCTGTTTTTT
CASSPQTSGSYTGELFF
>.|TRBJ2-1|TRBV14|.
TGTGCCAGCAACTTGGGATCAGGAGCGGGCCTACCAAGCTCCTACAATGAGCAGTTCTTC
CASNLGSGAGLPSSYNEQFF
>.|TRBJ1-4|TRBV28|many
TGTGCCAGCAGTTTACCGGATGGGGGGACTAATGAAAAACTGTTTTTT
CASSLPDGGTNEKLFF
>TRBD2|TRBJ2-1|TRBV6-2/TRBV6-3|few
TGTGCCAGCTCCGAGCGGGACGAGCAGTTCTTC
CASSERDEQFF